The subject of this entry is one TCR beta chain. The sample is drawn from a study of T-cell reconstitution after alpha-beta-depleted transplantation in children. V lost 1 base to trimming and J lost 3 bases, with 12 bases between them. This CDR3 region has 15 residues. Looked up from germline, CDR1 is WNHNN and CDR2 is SYGVQD (reference sequence). Preparing the TCRbeta library involved the use of unique molecular identifiers. TCRdb reprocessed the PCR reads with MiXCR, giving one entry per CDR3 protein. In the table there are nearly 550,000 distinct CDR3 sequences, approximately 16% of which are singletons.

Material: PBMCs from the stem cell graft donor, obtained from the stem cell graft. V usage is TRBV10-1 and J usage is TRBJ1-1, with D unresolved. The TCR sequence derives from a human donor who donated a stem cell graft to a child with acute lymphoblastic leukemia. CDR3 loop: CASSELVGPDTEAFF. The CDR3, as DNA: TGCGCCAGCAGTGAGTTGGTGGGCCCGGACACTGAAGCTTTCTTT.